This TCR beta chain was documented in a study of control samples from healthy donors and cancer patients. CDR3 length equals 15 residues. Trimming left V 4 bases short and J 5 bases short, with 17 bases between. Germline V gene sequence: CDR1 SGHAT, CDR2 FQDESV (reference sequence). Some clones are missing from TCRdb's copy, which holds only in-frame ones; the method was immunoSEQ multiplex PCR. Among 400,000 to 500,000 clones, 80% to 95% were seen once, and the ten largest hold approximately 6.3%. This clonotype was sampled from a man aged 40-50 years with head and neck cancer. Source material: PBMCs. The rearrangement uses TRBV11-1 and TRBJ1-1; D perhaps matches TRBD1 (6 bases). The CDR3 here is CASSYTGRRGTEAFF. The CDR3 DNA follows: TGTGCCAGCAGCTATACAGGGCGCCGAGGGACTGAAGCTTTCTTT.